These 26 T cell receptor beta chains share one sample of origin, sequenced in a study of T cell responses to AZD1222 COVID-19 vaccine. Data came from immunoSEQ multiplex PCR; TCRdb stores just in-frame clones and leaves some out. The profile shows about 140,000 clones, roughly 93% of them singletons. This specimen consisted of peripheral blood, obtained on day 0 of MenACWY control vaccination. Every receptor here comes from an adult in good health.

The chain uses TRBV7-8 and TRBJ1-2; unclear D gene. V gave up 2 bases and J gave up 6 bases, with 13 bases separating them. The CDR3 runs 14 residues. CDR1 and CDR2 (germline): SGHVS, FQNEAQ. CDR3 nucleotide sequence: TGTGCCAGCAGCTTAAATCCCAGAACAGATGGCTACACCTTC. This encodes CASSLNPRTDGYTF.

This rearrangement joins TRBV4-1 to TRBJ1-1, with 9 bases fitting TRBD1. CDR3 length: 14 amino acids. V lost 6 bases and J lost 5; bases outside the gene matches: 7. The germline CDR1 and CDR2 sequences are MGHRA and YSYEKL. The DNA of the CDR3 is TGCGCCAGCAGAATTACAGGGGGCAAGACTGAAGCTTTCTTT. Its protein product is CASRITGGKTEAFF.

The V and J genes are TRBV6-6 and TRBJ2-3, with unresolved D. The CDR3 runs to 16 residues. Germline V gene data show CDR1 as MNHNY and CDR2 as SVGAGI (reference sequence). Between the trimmed V and J ends, which lost 1 base and 0 bases, there was a span of 11 bases. CDR3 DNA: TGTGCCAGCAGTTACTACACCCGTCCTAGCACAGATACGCAGTATTTT. Protein sequence: CASSYYTRPSTDTQYF.

The chain has TRBV27 and TRBJ2-1; 16 nucleotides line up with TRBD2. The germline V gene encodes CDR1 MNHEY and CDR2 SMNVEV (reference sequence). The V segment lost 3 bases and the J segment 9 bases; nucleotides outside the gene matches: 8. This CDR3 is 17 amino acids long. CDR3 sequence reads: CASSFTGLAGGPGEQFF. The CDR3 DNA sequence: TGTGCCAGCAGTTTTACGGGACTAGCGGGAGGGCCGGGTGAGCAGTTCTTC.

V is TRBV6-5 and J is TRBJ1-4; D is uncertain. CDR3 size: 15 residues. CDR1 and CDR2 (germline): MNHEY, SVGAGI. The V and J ends lost 2 bases and 0 bases respectively, with 7 bases between them. Here the CDR3 reads CASSYGGATNEKLFF. The CDR3 bases are TGTGCCAGCAGTTACGGAGGTGCAACTAATGAAAAACTGTTTTTT.

This chain joins TRBV5-1 and TRBJ1-1; D unclear. Deletions cut 4 bases from V and 3 bases from J, with 16 bases between. CDR3 length equals 15 residues. CDR1 is SGHRS and CDR2 is YFSETQ in the germline V gene. CDR3: CASSRPEAGDTEAFF. The CDR3 DNA is TGCGCCAGCAGCCGGCCTGAGGCCGGGGACACTGAAGCTTTCTTT.

The chain uses TRBV24-1 and TRBJ1-1; D not certain. With 1 base removed from V and 10 bases from J, the gap between germline ends came to 15 bases. Germline lookup yields CDR1 KGHDR and CDR2 SFDVKD. The CDR3 contains 14 residues. The CDR3 sequence: CATSDFPLQRGAFF. CDR3 coding DNA: TGTGCCACCAGTGATTTCCCACTCCAACGGGGAGCTTTCTTT.

The V and J genes are TRBV14 and TRBJ1-3; D is ambiguous. The germline V and J ends were trimmed by 1 base and 2 bases, with 9 bases remaining between them. Looked up from germline, CDR1 is SGHDN and CDR2 is FVKESK. The CDR3 consists of 15 residues. The CDR3 loop reads CASSQVTVTGNTIYF. CDR3 coding DNA: TGTGCCAGCAGCCAAGTAACTGTGACTGGAAACACCATATATTTT.

This chain joins TRBV4-1 and TRBJ1-2, with D uncertain. The V gene lost 3 bases and the J gene lost 0 bases, with 14 bases spanning the gap. In germline, CDR1 is MGHRA, CDR2 YSYEKL. The CDR3 has 16 amino acids. The DNA for the CDR3 is TGCGCCAGCAGCCAGTCTAGAAAGGGTGCTAACTATGGCTACACCTTC. Protein sequence: CASSQSRKGANYGYTF.

J is TRBJ2-7 and V is TRBV6-5; TRBD1 matches at 8 bases. CDR3 length: 14 residues. With 2 bases clipped from V and 6 bases from J, the junction kept 6 bases outside the gene matches. CDR1 and CDR2 from the germline V gene are MNHEY and SVGAGI. For the CDR3, the DNA is TGTGCCAGCAGTTACATTCGAACAGGGGGCGAGCAGTACTTC. This encodes CASSYIRTGGEQYF.

The chain uses TRBV16 and TRBJ1-5, with D hard to call. The CDR3 extends over 14 amino acids. CDR1 is KGHSY and CDR2 is FQNENV in the germline V gene. V shed 4 bases and J shed 2 bases, with 9 bases lying between them. Written as DNA, the CDR3 is TGTGCCAGCAGCCCGACAAGGGGCAATCAGCCCCAGCATTTT. Its translation is CASSPTRGNQPQHF.

This chain links TRBV7-9 with TRBJ1-1; D ambiguous. Deletions cut 0 bases from V and 3 bases from J, with 14 bases between. Germline lookup yields CDR1 SEHNR and CDR2 FQNEAQ (reference sequence). This CDR3 is 16 amino acids long. The CDR3 protein is CASSLAGLVSDTEAFF. The DNA of the CDR3 is TGTGCCAGCAGCTTAGCAGGGTTGGTATCCGACACTGAAGCTTTCTTT.

The rearrangement joins TRBV5-1 to TRBJ1-1; TRBD1 agrees at 7 bases. Germline V lookup: CDR1 SGHRS, CDR2 YFSETQ. V lost 0 bases and J lost 2; bases outside the gene matches: 1. The CDR3 consists of 14 residues. Here the CDR3 reads CASSLGDSNTEAFF. In DNA form, the CDR3 reads TGCGCCAGCAGCTTGGGGGACAGCAACACTGAAGCTTTCTTT.

This clone was seen just once. V gene TRBV6-2 or TRBV6-3 combines with J gene TRBJ1-5, with TRBD1 matching over 10 bases. With V trimmed by 6 bases and J by 7 bases, 3 bases remained unmatched. The CDR3 is made up of 13 amino acids. Germline V gives CDR1 MNHEY, CDR2 SVGEGT. The CDR3 protein is CASSDRGQQPQHF. CDR3 DNA: TGTGCCAGCAGCGACAGGGGGCAACAGCCCCAGCATTTT.

V gene TRBV7-3 combines with J gene TRBJ2-2; D may match TRBD1 or TRBD2 (6 bases each). CDR1 and CDR2 (germline): SGHTA, FQGTGA. Deletions cut 4 bases from V and 7 bases from J, with 13 bases between. The length of the CDR3 is 14 residues. The CDR3 loop reads CASSSSGAVGELFF. DNA of the CDR3: TGTGCCAGCAGCTCCTCGGGGGCGGTCGGGGAGCTGTTTTTT.

This sequence joins TRBV12-2 and TRBJ2-5; the table names TRBD1, a call not compared with the DNA. TRBV12-2 is a pseudogene locus. This CDR3 region has 14 residues. The CDR3 nucleotides read TGTGCAAGTCGCTCGGGACAGGGCCAAGAGACCCAGTACTTC. Protein sequence: CASRSGQGQETQYF.

V gene TRBV30 combines with J gene TRBJ2-2; D may match TRBD1 or TRBD2 (5 bases each). The CDR3 has 15 residues. CDR1 is GTSNPN, CDR2 SVGIG, per germline (reference sequence). V shed 3 bases and J shed 0 bases, with 11 bases lying between them. The CDR3 is CAWRGVTTNTGELFF. The CDR3, as DNA: TGTGCCTGGAGGGGGGTTACAACGAACACCGGGGAGCTGTTTTTT.

This rearrangement joins TRBV2 to TRBJ2-2, with 11 nucleotides matching TRBD2. The V and J ends lost 8 bases and 4 bases, in that order; junction bases with no gene match: 12. The germline V gene has CDR1 SNHLY and CDR2 FYNNEI. The CDR3 covers 17 residues. This chain's CDR3 is CASVDPLAGGLTGELFF. As DNA, the CDR3 is TGTGCCAGCGTCGACCCTCTAGCGGGGGGCCTCACCGGGGAGCTGTTTTTT.

The CDR3 nucleotides are TGTGCCATCAGTGAGTCGGTGACTAGCGGGAGTTCCTACAATGAGCAGTTCTTC. As protein: CAISESVTSGSSYNEQFF. V gene TRBV10-3 combines with J gene TRBJ2-1, with 12 positions matching TRBD2. This CDR3 has 18 residues. Germline V gives CDR1 ENHRY, CDR2 SYGVKD. J gave up 1 base and V 0 bases, and 4 bases lay outside the gene matches.

The chain uses TRBV7-9 and TRBJ1-4; D gene unclear. From germline, CDR1 is SEHNR and CDR2 FQNEAQ (reference sequence). CDR3 length: 14 residues. Trimming pared 4 bases from V and 8 bases from J, leaving 14 bases between. In DNA form, the CDR3 reads TGTGCCAGCAGCTCCCAGGTGGGAGGGGAAAAACTGTTTTTT. It is translated as CASSSQVGGEKLFF.

This sequence joins TRBV6-1 and TRBJ1-6; D perhaps matches TRBD1 (5 bases). V dropped 1 base and J dropped 7 bases, with 14 bases sitting between them. Per germline, CDR1 MNHNS and CDR2 SASEGT. The CDR3 is 16 residues long. The CDR3 loop is CASSEDGGVGNSPLHF. The CDR3 DNA sequence: TGTGCCAGCAGTGAAGATGGGGGGGTAGGGAATTCACCCCTCCACTTT.

This clone has a single count. V usage is TRBV4-3 and J usage is TRBJ2-7; 8 nucleotides align to TRBD1. Per germline, CDR1 LGHNA and CDR2 YSLEER. The ends lost 3 bases at V and 4 bases at J; junction bases unmatched: 14. The CDR3 totals 17 residues. Written as DNA, the CDR3 is TGCGCCAGCAGCCATTACCAAGGACAGGGTGATAATTACGAGCAGTACTTC. The encoded protein is CASSHYQGQGDNYEQYF.

This chain joins TRBV18 and TRBJ2-7; D is ambiguous. CDR1 and CDR2 from the germline V gene are KGHSH and LQKENI. Trimming stripped 4 bases from V and 4 bases from J, with 8 bases between. The CDR3 has 12 amino acids. CDR3 region: CASSRQQYEQYF. For the CDR3, the DNA is TGTGCCAGCTCACGTCAGCAGTACGAGCAGTACTTC.

This chain links TRBV19 with TRBJ2-7; a weak D match, TRBD2 (6 bases). The CDR3 is made up of 13 amino acids. The V gene's germline CDR1 is LNHDA and CDR2 SQIVND (reference sequence). Trimming removed 3 bases from V and 7 bases from J, with 13 bases in between. The DNA of the CDR3 is TGTGCCAGTAGTATTATAGCGGCTGGGGAGCAGTACTTC. It is translated as CASSIIAAGEQYF.

This clone was observed a handful of times. The chain uses TRBV5-6 and TRBJ2-7; a possible D gene is TRBD2 (6 bases). CDR1 SGHDT and CDR2 YYEEEE come from the germline V gene. The CDR3 consists of 12 residues. The V and J ends lost 3 bases and 3 bases respectively, with 7 bases between them. The CDR3 DNA reads TGTGCCAGCAGCTCGGACTACTACGAGCAGTACTTC. Encoded protein: CASSSDYYEQYF.

This rearrangement joins TRBV7-3 to TRBJ2-5; possible D gene TRBD1, 6 bases. The CDR3 is made up of 15 amino acids. Trimming stripped 3 bases from V and 0 bases from J, with 11 bases between. Germline CDR1 is SGHTA and CDR2 is FQGTGA. The CDR3 DNA reads as TGTGCCAGCAGCTTCGGACAGACTTACCAAGAGACCCAGTACTTC. Its protein product is CASSFGQTYQETQYF.